A selection of T cell receptor beta chains follows, all from one sample in a study of cytomegalovirus exposure and HLA in healthy donors. Generated by immunoSEQ multiplex PCR, the TCRdb table keeps only in-frame clones and is missing some. The sample has 60,000 to 90,000 clones; the top ten hold about 5%. Sequencing input: PBMCs. The receptors originated from a woman in her thirties or forties in good health and CMV-seropositive. CDR3s include the opening cysteine and the closing phenylalanine or tryptophan. The D gene is left open where the match is weak. The listing skips clone size in some rows; elsewhere it reads once, few, many or a size class.

-,TRBV6-5,TRBJ1-5,TRBD1,CASSPDRVSNQPQHF,TGTGCCAGCAGTCCGGACAGGGTCAGCAATCAGCCCCAGCATTTT
-,TRBV6-5,TRBJ1-5,-,CASSFDRDQPQHF,TGTGCCAGCAGCTTCGACAGAGATCAGCCCCAGCATTTT
-,TRBV2,TRBJ2-7,-,CASIESPYSYEQYF,TGTGCCAGCATCGAGAGCCCTTACTCCTACGAGCAGTACTTC
-,TRBV7-8,TRBJ2-2,-,CASSSTGRGELFF,TGTGCCAGCAGCTCTACAGGGCGCGGGGAGCTGTTTTTT
-,TRBV19,TRBJ2-7,-,CASSIDLRDYEQYF,TGTGCCAGTAGTATAGATCTGAGGGACTACGAGCAGTACTTC
-,TRBV18,TRBJ1-6,TRBD1,CASSPTDDRDSPLHF,TGTGCCAGCTCACCGACTGATGACAGGGACTCACCCCTCCACTTT
-,TRBV5-7,TRBJ1-5,-,CASSLIPESNQPQHF,TGTGCCAGCAGCTTGATCCCAGAAAGCAATCAGCCCCAGCATTTT
-,TRBV28,TRBJ2-2,TRBD2,CASRHPARLAGSNTGELFF,TGTGCCAGCAGACACCCCGCACGGCTAGCGGGGTCGAACACCGGGGAGCTGTTTTTT
-,TRBV9,TRBJ2-1,TRBD2,CASSVELAGAYNEQFF,TGTGCCAGCAGCGTAGAGTTAGCGGGGGCATACAATGAGCAGTTCTTC
-,TRBV6-1,TRBJ2-1,-,CASTGLWGREQFF,TGTGCCAGCACGGGACTTTGGGGCAGGGAGCAGTTCTTC
-,TRBV30,TRBJ1-2,TRBD1,CAGQTGGRLGYTF,TGTGCCGGCCAGACAGGGGGGCGTTTGGGCTACACCTTC
-,TRBV5-1,TRBJ1-3,-,CASSLAGENTIYF,TGCGCCAGCAGCTTGGCGGGGGAAAACACCATATATTTT
-,TRBV5-4,TRBJ1-1,TRBD1,CASSRTGRVGSTEAFF,TGTGCCAGCAGCCGGACAGGGAGAGTGGGGAGCACTGAAGCTTTCTTT
-,TRBV19,TRBJ2-7,-,CASSPPFSYEQYF,TGTGCCAGTAGTCCCCCGTTTTCCTACGAGCAGTACTTC
-,TRBV4-1,TRBJ2-3,-,CASSQASSPDTQYF,TGCGCCAGCAGCCAAGCGTCCTCCCCAGATACGCAGTATTTT
-,TRBV2,TRBJ2-2,-,CASRWEPNTGELFF,TGTGCCAGCAGGTGGGAGCCCAACACCGGGGAGCTGTTTTTT
-,TRBV5-5,TRBJ1-2,TRBD1,CASSQEGDRFYGYTF,TGTGCCAGCAGCCAAGAGGGGGACAGGTTCTATGGCTACACCTTC
-,TRBV7-6,TRBJ1-4,-,CASSLETATNEKLFF,TGTGCCAGCAGCTTAGAGACTGCAACTAATGAAAAACTGTTTTTT
-,TRBV19,TRBJ2-6,-,CASSMAGSGANVLTF,TGTGCCAGTAGTATGGCAGGGTCTGGGGCCAACGTCCTGACTTTC
-,TRBV5-4,TRBJ1-1,TRBD1,CASIATGGPTEAFF,TGTGCCAGCATCGCGACAGGGGGTCCAACTGAAGCTTTCTTT
-,TRBV5-1,TRBJ1-5,-,CASSLGAGQPQHF,TGCGCCAGCAGCTTGGGCGCCGGTCAGCCCCAGCATTTT
-,TRBV10-1,TRBJ2-4,TRBD1,CATQRGTVKNIQYF,TGCGCCACCCAGAGGGGGACAGTCAAAAACATTCAGTACTTC
-,TRBV4-1,TRBJ2-7,-,CASSQVSGRSSYEQYF,TGCGCCAGCAGCCAAGTCAGCGGCCGGAGCTCCTACGAGCAGTACTTC
-,TRBV2,TRBJ1-4,-,CASKDWPTNEKLFF,TGTGCCAGCAAGGACTGGCCAACTAATGAAAAACTGTTTTTT
-,TRBV7-6,TRBJ2-7,TRBD1,CASSSGTGMSEQYF,TGTGCCAGCAGCTCCGGGACAGGGATGAGTGAGCAGTACTTC
-,TRBV11-2,TRBJ1-1,-,CASSSRNTEAFF,TGTGCCAGCAGCTCCCGGAACACTGAAGCTTTCTTT
-,TRBV9,TRBJ1-4,TRBD1,CASSVGQGREKLFF,TGTGCCAGCAGCGTAGGACAGGGAAGGGAAAAACTGTTTTTT
-,TRBV5-1,TRBJ1-5,TRBD1,CASSTGQGNQPQHF,TGCGCCAGCAGCACCGGACAGGGCAATCAGCCCCAGCATTTT
-,TRBV5-6,TRBJ2-7,TRBD2,CASSWTSGGRGEQYF,TGTGCCAGCAGCTGGACCTCGGGAGGTCGCGGCGAGCAGTACTTC
-,TRBV27,TRBJ2-7,-,CASSGRGSYEQYF,TGTGCCAGCAGCGGTAGGGGATCCTACGAGCAGTACTTC
-,TRBV25-1,TRBJ1-1,TRBD1,CASSSDREGTEAFF,TGTGCCAGCAGTTCGGACAGGGAAGGTACTGAAGCTTTCTTT
-,TRBV19,TRBJ2-7,TRBD1,CASSSPGQTYEQYF,TGTGCCAGTAGTAGCCCGGGACAGACCTACGAGCAGTACTTC
-,TRBV11-2,TRBJ1-2,TRBD1,CASSGRGNGYTF,TGTGCCAGCAGCGGCAGGGGGAATGGCTACACCTTC
-,TRBV5-4,TRBJ1-3,-,CASRERGGNTIYF,TGTGCCAGCAGGGAGAGAGGCGGAAACACCATATATTTT
-,TRBV2,TRBJ1-1,-,CASRRTANTEAFF,TGTGCCAGCAGGCGGACAGCGAACACTGAAGCTTTCTTT
-,TRBV5-6,TRBJ2-5,TRBD1,CASSLGPNRGQETQYF,TGTGCCAGCAGCTTGGGACCCAACAGGGGCCAAGAGACCCAGTACTTC
-,TRBV9,TRBJ2-2,TRBD1,CASSVVGTGETGELFF,TGTGCCAGCAGCGTAGTTGGGACAGGGGAAACCGGGGAGCTGTTTTTT
-,TRBV28,TRBJ2-7,-,CASSDRVASYEQYF,TGTGCCAGCAGTGACCGGGTTGCTTCCTACGAGCAGTACTTC
-,TRBV2,TRBJ2-2,-,CASNSYSSLANTGELFF,TGTGCCAGCAATTCTTATTCGAGCCTCGCGAACACCGGGGAGCTGTTTTTT
-,TRBV7-2,TRBJ2-7,TRBD1,CASSPHYDRERTYEQYF,TGTGCCAGCAGCCCACACTACGACAGGGAAAGAACCTACGAGCAGTACTTC
-,TRBV18,TRBJ2-1,TRBD2,CASSQGTSGRLHEQFF,TGTGCCAGCTCACAGGGGACTAGCGGGAGACTTCATGAGCAGTTCTTC
-,TRBV9,TRBJ2-7,TRBD1,CASSVNSGGENEQYF,TGTGCCAGCAGCGTCAATTCAGGGGGCGAGAATGAGCAGTACTTC
-,TRBV28,TRBJ2-7,TRBD2,CASRLAGYLNEQYF,TGTGCCAGCAGGCTAGCGGGGTACTTGAACGAGCAGTACTTC
-,TRBV30,TRBJ2-5,TRBD2,CAWSEVGLPNLKETQYF,TGTGCCTGGAGTGAGGTGGGACTACCTAACCTTAAAGAGACCCAGTACTTC
-,TRBV15,TRBJ2-1,-,CATSSNRVGNEQFF,TGTGCCACCAGCTCGAACAGGGTGGGCAATGAGCAGTTCTTC
-,TRBV5-1,TRBJ2-5,-,CASSLVGVHSYQGLVQETQYF,TGCGCCAGCAGCTTGGTTGGAGTCCATAGTTACCAGGGACTCGTTCAAGAGACCCAGTACTTC
-,TRBV28,TRBJ2-1,-,CASSLPTAGLGNEQFF,TGTGCCAGCAGTTTACCCACAGCGGGCCTAGGGAATGAGCAGTTCTTC
-,TRBV11-2,TRBJ2-5,-,CASSEISAVQETQYF,TGTGCCAGCAGTGAGATCTCGGCGGTTCAAGAGACCCAGTACTTC
-,TRBV6-5,TRBJ1-2,TRBD1,CASSALRQGDGYTF,TGTGCCAGCAGTGCCTTACGACAGGGCGATGGCTACACCTTC
medium-sized,TRBV27,TRBJ2-2,TRBD2,CASSLAGGTGELFF,TGTGCCAGCAGCCTAGCGGGAGGAACCGGGGAGCTGTTTTTT
-,TRBV10-3,TRBJ2-3,-,CATSNKQDTDTQYF,TGTGCCACCTCTAACAAACAGGACACAGATACGCAGTATTTT
-,TRBV7-2,TRBJ2-3,TRBD2,CASSLDFASGGTDTQYF,TGTGCCAGCAGCTTAGATTTCGCTAGCGGGGGAACAGATACGCAGTATTTT
-,TRBV27,TRBJ2-7,-,CASSLSFRYEQYF,TGTGCCAGCAGTTTATCTTTCCGCTACGAGCAGTACTTC
-,TRBV11-2,TRBJ2-5,TRBD1,CASSESGYRGETQYF,TGTGCCAGCAGCGAGTCAGGCTACAGGGGGGAGACCCAGTACTTC
-,TRBV6-6,TRBJ1-2,-,CASSYSDRANYGYTF,TGTGCCAGCAGTTACTCCGACAGAGCTAACTATGGCTACACCTTC
-,TRBV12-5,TRBJ2-2,-,CASGLGHSNTGELFF,TGTGCTAGTGGTCTGGGACATTCGAACACCGGGGAGCTGTTTTTT
-,TRBV7-9,TRBJ1-6,-,CASSLPEYYNSPLHF,TGTGCCAGCAGCTTACCAGAATACTATAATTCACCCCTCCACTTT
-,TRBV7-2,TRBJ2-1,-,CASSPTGYYNEQFF,TGTGCCAGCAGCCCTACAGGGTACTACAATGAGCAGTTCTTC
-,TRBV6-5,TRBJ2-7,TRBD1,CASSYRRTGFNEQYF,TGTGCCAGCAGTTACCGCAGGACAGGGTTCAACGAGCAGTACTTC
-,TRBV5-4,TRBJ2-2,TRBD2,CASSLDIGRPGELFF,TGTGCCAGCAGCTTAGATATCGGGAGGCCCGGGGAGCTGTTTTTT